A single sample gave rise to the 25 T cell receptor beta chains below, sequenced in a study of shared T cell receptors in the human thymus. Clones were sequenced by immunoSEQ multiplex PCR, and TCRdb holds only the in-frame ones, with some missing. The sample records around 730,000 clones, approximately 83% being singletons. The same sample was also studied in work on human thymus T cells.

Source material: thymocytes. All receptors come from a girl younger than two with a congenital heart defect.

The CDR3 bases are TGTGCCAGCAGTCCAGGGGGCTATGAGAATTCACCCCTCCACTTT. It encodes CASSPGGYENSPLHF. This chain links TRBV28 with TRBJ1-6; 8 nucleotides agree with TRBD1. This CDR3 is built from 15 residues. Trimming at V came to 5 bases and at J to 7 bases, leaving 7 bases not matched to a gene. The germline V gene has CDR1 MDHEN and CDR2 SYDVKM. Filled out from reference TRBV28 and TRBJ1-6, the complete variable domain reads DVKVTQSSRYLVKRTGEKVFLECVQDMDHENMFWYRQDPGLGLRLIYFSYDVKMKEKGDIPEGYSVSREKKERFSLILESASTNQTSMYLCASSPGGYENSPLHFGNGTRLTVT.

The chain carries TRBV5-1 and TRBJ1-6; 8 positions agree with TRBD1. Germline V gene data show CDR1 as SGHRS and CDR2 as YFSETQ. CDR3 length: 14 amino acids. The J segment lost 11 bases and the V segment lost 4 bases, leaving 8 bases of the junction unmatched. CDR3 nucleotides: TGCGCCAGCAGCGACAGGGGTAGCCGACCACCCCTCCACTTT. This encodes CASSDRGSRPPLHF.

V usage is TRBV5-1 and J usage is TRBJ2-5, with a weak D call TRBD2 (5 bases). This CDR3 has 14 amino acids. V was trimmed by 0 bases and J by 5 bases, leaving 11 bases between them. The germline gives CDR1 SGHRS, CDR2 YFSETQ. This chain's CDR3 is CASSLGTSGETQYF. The CDR3 nucleotides are TGCGCCAGCAGCTTGGGGACGTCGGGGGAGACCCAGTACTTC. Looking up the rest from reference TRBV5-1 and TRBJ2-5 gives the full variable domain: KAGVTQTPRYLIKTRGQQVTLSCSPISGHRSVSWYQQTPGQGLQFLFEYFSETQRNKGNFPGRFSGRQFSNSRSEMNVSTLELGDSALYLCASSLGTSGETQYFGPGTRLLVL.

The rearrangement joins TRBV6-5 to TRBJ1-2; 9 nucleotides match TRBD1. Trimming took 4 bases from V and 5 from J; bases not matched to a gene: 5. Germline-derived CDR1 and CDR2 are MNHEY and SVGAGI. The CDR3 is 14 residues long. The CDR3 region is CASSLGTGRYGYTF. CDR3 DNA: TGTGCCAGCAGTTTAGGGACAGGGAGGTATGGCTACACCTTC.

The J gene is TRBJ2-7, the V gene TRBV27; D is ambiguous. This CDR3 region has 14 residues. Germline CDR1 and CDR2: MNHEY and SMNVEV (reference sequence). Deletions cut 2 bases from V and 2 bases from J, with 10 bases between. CDR3 amino acids: CASSLSQVPYEQYF. The DNA of the CDR3 is TGTGCCAGCAGTTTAAGCCAGGTTCCCTACGAGCAGTACTTC.

J is TRBJ2-7 and V is TRBV14; D perhaps matches TRBD1 (6 bases). Germline-derived CDR1 and CDR2 are SGHDN and FVKESK. The V gene lost 5 bases and the J gene lost 7 bases, with 21 bases spanning the gap. CDR3 length: 15 amino acids. The CDR3: CASSFRDTIQREQYF. In DNA, the CDR3 is TGTGCCAGCAGCTTTCGGGACACTATCCAAAGGGAGCAGTACTTC.

The rearrangement joins TRBV4-3 to TRBJ1-1; weak D call: TRBD1 (5 bases). V lost 0 bases, J lost 3 bases, and 17 bases lay in between. The CDR3 is made up of 17 amino acids. Looked up from germline, CDR1 is LGHNA and CDR2 is YSLEER. The CDR3 spells CASSQEGLGGKDTEAFF. In DNA form, the CDR3 reads TGCGCCAGCAGCCAAGAGGGGCTCGGGGGAAAGGACACTGAAGCTTTCTTT.

This clone has just a few counts. This chain connects TRBV19 to TRBJ1-4; the D gene is possibly TRBD1 (5 bases). From germline, CDR1 is LNHDA and CDR2 SQIVND (reference sequence). V lost 5 bases to trimming and J lost 5 bases, with 15 bases between them. The CDR3 covers 15 residues. CDR3 nucleotides: TGTGCCAGTAGTTGGGCCCCAGGGCGGAATGAAAAACTGTTTTTT. Residues: CASSWAPGRNEKLFF.

This sequence joins TRBV6-5 and TRBJ1-2, with D unclear. Germline V gives CDR1 MNHEY, CDR2 SVGAGI. Trimming stripped 0 bases from V and 8 bases from J, with 13 bases between. This CDR3 is 14 amino acids long. CDR3 sequence reads: CASSYSYYTLGYTF. CDR3 bases: TGTGCCAGCAGTTACTCGTACTATACATTAGGCTACACCTTC.

This chain links TRBV2 with TRBJ2-6; perhaps TRBD2 as D (6 bases). V lost 1 base and J 0 bases, leaving 19 bases between the germline ends. The CDR3 loop spans 20 amino acids. Looked up from germline, CDR1 is SNHLY and CDR2 is FYNNEI. CDR3 DNA: TGTGCCAGCAGTGAAGTGTCCCGGGCCCCGGGACTCTCTGGGGCCAACGTCCTGACTTTC. Protein: CASSEVSRAPGLSGANVLTF.

The chain's CDR3 is CSVDRLTEAFF. The DNA of the CDR3 is TGCAGCGTTGACAGGCTTACTGAAGCTTTCTTT. The rearrangement uses TRBV29-1 and TRBJ1-1; no firm D call. From germline, CDR1 is SQVTM and CDR2 ANQGSEA. Trimming left V 3 bases short and J 5 bases short, with 7 bases between. The CDR3 length is 11 residues.

The V and J genes are TRBV7-6 and TRBJ1-6; TRBD1 is a possible D gene (6 bases). The CDR3 has 15 amino acids. CDR1 and CDR2 from the germline V gene are SGHVS and FNYEAQ. V was clipped by 4 bases and J by 5 bases, with 12 bases between them. The CDR3 sequence: CASSCGQSDNSPLHF. In nucleotides, the CDR3 is TGTGCCAGCAGCTGCGGACAGAGCGATAATTCACCCCTCCACTTT.

V usage is TRBV27 and J usage is TRBJ1-5; unclear D gene. Germline V gene data show CDR1 as MNHEY and CDR2 as SMNVEV (reference sequence). Trimming removed 5 bases from V and 3 bases from J, with 8 bases in between. The CDR3 is 13 amino acids. The CDR3 region has the DNA TGTGCCAGCAGTCCTGGGCACAATCAGCCCCAGCATTTT. Residues: CASSPGHNQPQHF.

In its sample, this clone was seen once. The chain combines TRBV4-3 with TRBJ1-4; 11 bases are a match to TRBD1. J was trimmed by 8 bases and V by 4 bases; bases with no gene match: 3. Germline CDR1 is LGHNA and CDR2 is YSLEER. This CDR3 is built from 14 residues. The CDR3 loop is CASSPRTGGEKLFF. CDR3 bases: TGCGCCAGCAGCCCACGGACAGGGGGCGAAAAACTGTTTTTT.

V and J are TRBV9 and TRBJ1-2; weak D call: TRBD1 (5 bases). This CDR3 region has 14 residues. Between the trimmed V and J ends, which lost 3 bases and 2 bases, there was a span of 11 bases. Germline values: CDR1 SGDLS, CDR2 YYNGEE. Written as DNA, the CDR3 is TGTGCCAGCAGCGCCAAGGACACGAACTATGGCTACACCTTC. The encoded protein is CASSAKDTNYGYTF.

This clone was picked up one time. J is TRBJ1-5 and V is TRBV4-1; D call uncertain. The CDR3 consists of 17 residues. Germline V gene data show CDR1 as MGHRA and CDR2 as YSYEKL. Deletions cut 4 bases from V and 2 bases from J, with 18 bases between. CDR3 protein: CASSRLEVRRRNQPQHF. CDR3 nucleotides: TGCGCCAGCAGCCGTTTGGAGGTCCGGCGCCGCAATCAGCCCCAGCATTTT.

This clone was detected only a few times. The chain employs TRBV9 and TRBJ1-2; 7 bases are shared with TRBD1. Germline V lookup: CDR1 SGDLS, CDR2 YYNGEE. Germline trimming cut 3 bases from V and 6 bases from J; bases unmatched to any gene: 14. This CDR3 has 16 residues. The CDR3 coding sequence is TGTGCCAGCAGCGCAGCCAGAGGGACAGATTTACATGGCTACACCTTC. Encoded protein: CASSAARGTDLHGYTF.

This clone has just a few counts. The chain employs TRBV9 and TRBJ2-1, with TRBD2 matching 14 bases. The V gene's germline CDR1 is SGDLS and CDR2 YYNGEE. J gave up 9 bases and V 4 bases, and 12 bases lay outside the gene matches. The CDR3 has 17 residues. CDR3 protein: CASSIPGLAGALGEQFF. Written as DNA, the CDR3 is TGTGCCAGCAGCATCCCGGGACTAGCGGGGGCCCTCGGTGAGCAGTTCTTC.

V is TRBV14 and J is TRBJ2-1; 9 positions match TRBD1. Germline trimming cut 3 bases from V and 7 bases from J; bases unmatched to any gene: 10. The germline gives CDR1 SGHDN, CDR2 FVKESK. This CDR3 is 16 amino acids long. The CDR3 is CASSQITGGVSNEQFF. The CDR3, as DNA: TGTGCCAGCAGCCAGATAACAGGGGGCGTATCGAATGAGCAGTTCTTC.

The chain joins TRBV14 to TRBJ1-1; D call uncertain. V was cut by 1 base and J by 5 bases, with 17 bases left in between. The CDR3 has 16 amino acids. Germline CDR1 is SGHDN and CDR2 is FVKESK. The CDR3 reads CASSQVREGRGTEAFF. In DNA form, the CDR3 reads TGTGCCAGCAGCCAAGTTCGGGAGGGAAGAGGAACTGAAGCTTTCTTT.

The chain is built from TRBV6-6 and TRBJ1-1; D not certain. The CDR3 consists of 11 residues. V lost 7 bases and J 8 bases, leaving 11 bases between the germline ends. Germline-derived CDR1 and CDR2 are MNHNY and SVGAGI (reference sequence). The CDR3 here is CASISTPEAFF. The CDR3 bases are TGTGCCAGCATTTCTACCCCAGAAGCTTTCTTT.

The genes are TRBV27 and TRBJ1-2; 11 nucleotides line up with TRBD1. The trim removed 6 bases at V and 4 bases at J, leaving 10 bases unmatched. The germline V gene encodes CDR1 MNHEY and CDR2 SMNVEV (reference sequence). The CDR3 contains 16 residues. CDR3 bases: TGTGCCAGCAGACGACCCGGGACAGGGGGAACCTATGGCTACACCTTC. Translated, it gives CASRRPGTGGTYGYTF.

This CDR3 reads CASSCPGSRPNYGYTF. As DNA, the CDR3 is TGTGCCAGCAGCTGCCCCGGGTCTAGACCTAACTATGGCTACACCTTC. The chain has TRBV5-8 and TRBJ1-2; D gene ambiguous. Germline CDR1 is SGHTS and CDR2 is YDEGEE. V was shortened by 3 bases and J by 0 bases, with 15 bases between the two germline ends. The CDR3 is 16 amino acids.

The chain joins TRBV19 to TRBJ1-2; no firm D call. CDR3 length: 14 residues. V was shortened by 5 bases and J by 3 bases, with 13 bases between the two germline ends. Germline V gene data show CDR1 as LNHDA and CDR2 as SQIVND (reference sequence). The CDR3: CASSRLRGDYGYTF. The CDR3 coding sequence is TGTGCCAGTAGTCGGTTACGGGGAGACTATGGCTACACCTTC.

J is TRBJ1-2 and V is TRBV20-1, with D unclear. Trimming cost V 8 bases and J 2 bases, with 9 bases left between them. The CDR3 is 11 amino acids. Germline CDR1 DFQATT, CDR2 SNEGSKA (reference sequence). The DNA for the CDR3 is TGCAGTCTTCCAGCGAACTATGGCTACACCTTC. It codes for CSLPANYGYTF.